What follows are 20 T cell receptor beta chains derived from one specimen sequenced in a study of blood T cell repertoires in COVID-19. Profiling relied on immunoSEQ multiplex PCR, and the TCRdb table lists in-frame clones only, not all of them. The repertoire includes 120,000 to 150,000 clones, approximately 87% of them detected once, and over 8.5% sits in the top ten. Material: peripheral blood. The receptors stem from a woman aged 50 to 60 with active or convalescent COVID-19.

The chain recombines TRBV11-2 with TRBJ2-2, with a tentative D call TRBD2 (7 bases). This CDR3 comprises 16 residues. Trimming stripped 2 bases from V and 7 bases from J, with 17 bases between. Germline assignment: CDR1 SGHAT and CDR2 FQNNGV. CDR3 region: CASSLFSGGASGELFF. The CDR3 DNA reads as TGTGCCAGCAGCTTATTTAGTGGGGGGGCTAGCGGGGAGCTGTTTTTT.

The J gene is TRBJ1-2, the V gene TRBV4-1; D not certain. CDR3 size: 15 residues. Trimming took off 0 bases at V and 8 bases at J, with 16 bases between the two ends. Germline V lookup: CDR1 MGHRA, CDR2 YSYEKL. The CDR3 nucleotides are TGCGCCAGCAGCCAAGAACAGTCGTTCGGTGGAGGCTACACCTTC. Translation gives CASSQEQSFGGGYTF.

This clone has just one count. The CDR3 coding sequence is TGTGCCACCAGCAGAGATGCGGACAGTACCTACGAGCAGTACTTC. It codes for CATSRDADSTYEQYF. The J gene is TRBJ2-7, the V gene TRBV15; D possibly corresponds to TRBD1 (6 bases). CDR1 and CDR2 from the germline V gene are LNHNV and YYDKDF (reference sequence). V lost 0 bases and J lost 2, with 11 bases in between. The CDR3 contains 15 residues.

This chain links TRBV6-2 or TRBV6-3 with TRBJ2-1, with 11 positions matching TRBD2. This CDR3 has 17 residues. CDR1 and CDR2 (germline): MNHEY, SVGEGT. V trimming: 0 bases; J trimming: 7 bases; junction bases outside the gene matches: 8. The CDR3 region has the DNA TGTGCCAGCAGTTACTCAACTAGCGGGGGCCTTGGGAATGAGCAGTTCTTC. Its protein is CASSYSTSGGLGNEQFF.

The J gene is TRBJ1-4, the V gene TRBV4-3, with D perhaps TRBD1 (6 bases). CDR1 is LGHNA and CDR2 is YSLEER in the germline V gene. V lost 1 base and J lost 0, with 12 bases in between. This CDR3 is 17 amino acids long. CDR3 sequence: CASSQAGHPATNEKLFF. CDR3 nucleotides: TGCGCCAGCAGCCAAGCGGGACACCCGGCAACTAATGAAAAACTGTTTTTT.

The rearrangement uses TRBV7-3 and TRBJ2-5; 10 nucleotides line up with TRBD2. J gave up 5 bases and V 5 bases, and 11 bases lay outside the gene matches. This CDR3 comprises 16 residues. In germline, CDR1 is SGHTA, CDR2 FQGTGA. CDR3 protein: CASSLSGGATPETQYF. Written as DNA, the CDR3 is TGTGCCAGCAGCCTAAGCGGGGGGGCGACGCCGGAGACCCAGTACTTC.

Written as DNA, the CDR3 is TGTGCCAGCAGGGACAGTTTAAATCAGCCCCAGCATTTT. It is translated as CASRDSLNQPQHF. The rearrangement links TRBV28 to TRBJ1-5, with a tentative D call TRBD1 (6 bases). The germline CDR1 and CDR2 sequences are MDHEN and SYDVKM. The CDR3 sequence is 13 residues long. V was shortened by 6 bases and J by 4 bases, with 10 bases between the two germline ends.

The rearrangement joins TRBV25-1 to TRBJ1-5, with D perhaps TRBD1 (5 bases). CDR3 length: 14 amino acids. Germline values: CDR1 MGHDK, CDR2 SYGVNS. With 4 bases removed from V and 3 bases from J, the gap between germline ends came to 10 bases. The CDR3 DNA reads as TGTGCCAGCAGTGGCCAGGGCTTCAATCAGCCCCAGCATTTT. Its protein product is CASSGQGFNQPQHF. The full variable domain, with the rest looked up from reference TRBV25-1 and TRBJ1-5, is EADIYQTPRYLVIGTGKKITLECSQTMGHDKMYWYQQDPGMELHLIHYSYGVNSTEKGDLSSESTVSRIRTEHFPLTLESARPSHTSQYLCASSGQGFNQPQHFGDGTRLSIL.

CDR3 amino acids: CASSEQGTTEAFF. CDR3 sequence (DNA): TGTGCCAGCAGTGAACAGGGAACTACTGAAGCTTTCTTT. This chain connects TRBV12-3 or TRBV12-4 to TRBJ1-1; tentatively, D is TRBD1 (6 bases). V lost 5 bases and J 5 bases, leaving 12 bases between the germline ends. The CDR3 runs to 13 residues.

The chain couples TRBV21-1 to TRBJ1-2; the table's D call TRBD1 went unverified against the DNA. TRBV21-1 is designated a pseudogene. The CDR3 consists of 15 residues. This CDR3 is CASSNPGQWTGGYTF. The CDR3 nucleotides are TGTGCCAGCAGCAATCCCGGACAGTGGACTGGTGGCTACACCTTC.

The table lists this clone with a few counts. The chain has TRBV3-1 (or the pseudogene TRBV3-2) and TRBJ1-2; a weak D match, TRBD1 (6 bases). The CDR3 sequence is 14 residues long. The germline V and J ends were trimmed by 0 bases and 4 bases, with 9 bases remaining between them. In germline, CDR1 is LGHDT, CDR2 YNNKEL (reference sequence). The CDR3 region is CASSQETGFYGYTF. In DNA form, the CDR3 reads TGTGCCAGCAGCCAAGAAACAGGGTTCTATGGCTACACCTTC.

The chain is built from TRBV5-1 and TRBJ1-1; 9 positions agree with TRBD1. Germline V CDR1 and CDR2: SGHRS, YFSETQ. There are 15 residues in the CDR3. Trimming cost V 0 bases and J 4 bases; bases outside gene matches: 4. CDR3: CASSLVGQGFTEAFF. The CDR3 region has the DNA TGCGCCAGCAGCTTGGTCGGACAGGGGTTCACTGAAGCTTTCTTT.

The chain has TRBV28 and TRBJ1-1, with D perhaps TRBD1 (6 bases). Deletions cut 5 bases from V and 5 bases from J, with 15 bases between. The CDR3 is 14 amino acids. The germline CDR1 and CDR2 sequences are MDHEN and SYDVKM. In DNA, the CDR3 is TGTGCCAGCAGTATCAGGGGCTGGGGGACTGAAGCTTTCTTT. Amino acids: CASSIRGWGTEAFF.

The V gene is TRBV18, the J gene TRBJ1-5; 8 bases align to TRBD1. J gave up 7 bases and V 0 bases, and 2 bases lay outside the gene matches. The germline gives CDR1 KGHSH, CDR2 LQKENI. The CDR3 sequence is 14 residues long. The CDR3 loop reads CASSPPDRDQPQHF. Written as DNA, the CDR3 is TGTGCCAGCTCACCACCGGACAGGGACCAGCCCCAGCATTTT.

V usage is TRBV18 and J usage is TRBJ1-3, with a possible D match to TRBD1 (5 bases). The V end was cut by 2 bases, the J end by 0 bases, with 17 bases between. This CDR3 is built from 18 residues. Per the germline V gene, CDR1 is KGHSH and CDR2 is LQKENI. Here the CDR3 DNA reads TGTGCCAGCTCACCATTGAGCGGGACGGTAACCTCTGGAAACACCATATATTTT. Translated: CASSPLSGTVTSGNTIYF.

The J gene is TRBJ2-3, the V gene TRBV9; the match to TRBD2 covers 12 bases. CDR1 and CDR2 from the germline V gene are SGDLS and YYNGEE. The ends lost 0 bases at V and 0 bases at J; junction bases unmatched: 2. The CDR3 runs 17 residues. The CDR3 reads CASSVGLAGASTDTQYF. DNA of the CDR3: TGTGCCAGCAGCGTAGGACTAGCGGGAGCTAGCACAGATACGCAGTATTTT.

This sequence joins TRBV5-1 and TRBJ1-4, with D possibly being TRBD1 (6 bases). Germline CDR1 reads SGHRS; CDR2 reads YFSETQ. The CDR3 totals 15 residues. Trimming removed 2 bases from V and 11 bases from J, with 19 bases in between. The CDR3 loop is CASSLAGAASDKLFF. The CDR3 DNA reads as TGCGCCAGCAGCTTAGCAGGGGCGGCGTCTGACAAACTGTTTTTT.

DNA for the CDR3: TGTGCCAGCAGCTTTACAGCCACGAACACTGAAGCTTTCTTT. Translated: CASSFTATNTEAFF. V and J are TRBV5-4 and TRBJ1-1; unclear D gene. Germline CDR1 is SGHNT and CDR2 is YYREEE (reference sequence). This CDR3 region has 14 residues. V lost 2 bases, J lost 1 base, and 9 bases lay in between.

The chain recombines TRBV30 with TRBJ2-2; no reliable D call. The ends were cut back, 8 bases at V and 7 bases at J, with 14 bases in the middle. The CDR3 extends over 12 amino acids. CDR1 and CDR2 (germline): GTSNPN, SVGIG (reference sequence). The DNA for the CDR3 is TGTGCCGTAAAAGAGGTCATCGGGGAGCTGTTTTTT. The encoded protein is CAVKEVIGELFF.

On this clone itself: Additional DNA sequences in this sample encode the identical CDR3. The chain couples TRBV7-2 to TRBJ2-5; TRBD2 matches at 8 bases. There are 14 residues in the CDR3. CDR1 is SGHTA and CDR2 is FQGNSA in the germline V gene. The ends lost 5 bases at V and 5 bases at J; junction bases unmatched: 7. The CDR3 loop is CASSRGLGGETQYF. CDR3 DNA: TGTGCCAGCAGCCGGGGACTAGGCGGGGAGACCCAGTACTTC.